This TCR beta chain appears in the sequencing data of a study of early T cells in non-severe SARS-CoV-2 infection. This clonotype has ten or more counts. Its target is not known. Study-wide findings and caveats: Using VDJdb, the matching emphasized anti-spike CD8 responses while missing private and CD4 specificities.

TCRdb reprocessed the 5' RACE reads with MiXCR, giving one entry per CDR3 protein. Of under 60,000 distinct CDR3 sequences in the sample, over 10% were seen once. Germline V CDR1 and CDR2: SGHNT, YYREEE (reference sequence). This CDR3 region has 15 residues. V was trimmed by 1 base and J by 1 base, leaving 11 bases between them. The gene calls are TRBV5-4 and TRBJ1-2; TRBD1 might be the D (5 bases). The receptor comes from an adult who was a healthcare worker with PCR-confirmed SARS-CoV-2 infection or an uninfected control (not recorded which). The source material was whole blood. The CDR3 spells CASSLFEGRNYGYTF. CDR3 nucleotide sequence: TGTGCCAGCAGCTTGTTCGAGGGGCGTAACTATGGCTACACCTTC.